This T cell receptor (beta chain) was retrieved from a study of T cell responses to AZD1222 COVID-19 vaccine. Broader study findings: White British people made up most donors, females outnumbered males, and clonal diversity was possibly underestimated. Only 5 to 7 AZD1222 recipients were seropositive at baseline. In all cases, repertoires were sampled only after the peak T cell response. The CD4 TCRs associated with vaccination extended across spike and predominated at 160-218 and 743-854.

V was shortened by 3 bases and J by 0 bases, with 8 bases between the two germline ends. Germline V lookup: CDR1 SQVTM, CDR2 ANQGSEA. The CDR3 covers 13 residues. Details on this clone: What it binds is unknown.

TCRdb keeps only in-frame clones here, not all; method: immunoSEQ multiplex PCR. Seen here are some 170,000 clones, under 95% observed once, and the top ten hold approximately 1.1%. The rearrangement joins TRBV29-1 to TRBJ1-1; no clear D gene. This clonotype was sampled from an adult who received the AZD1222 COVID-19 vaccine. This specimen consisted of peripheral blood, obtained 28 days after the second AZD1222 dose. The DNA for the CDR3 is TGCAGCGTTGAGGGTAGACTGAACACTGAAGCTTTCTTT. Translation gives CSVEGRLNTEAFF.